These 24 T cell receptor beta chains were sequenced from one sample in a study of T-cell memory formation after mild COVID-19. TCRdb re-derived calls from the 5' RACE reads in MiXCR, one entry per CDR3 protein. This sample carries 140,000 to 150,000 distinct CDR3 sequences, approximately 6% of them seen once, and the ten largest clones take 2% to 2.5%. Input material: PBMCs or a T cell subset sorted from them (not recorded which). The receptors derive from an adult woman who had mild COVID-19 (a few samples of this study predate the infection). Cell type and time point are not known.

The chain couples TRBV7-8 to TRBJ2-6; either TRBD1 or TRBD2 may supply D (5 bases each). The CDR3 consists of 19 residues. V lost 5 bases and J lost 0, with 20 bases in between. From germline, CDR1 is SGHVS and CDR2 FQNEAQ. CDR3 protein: CASSRLVGEGTSGANVLTF. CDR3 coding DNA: TGTGCCAGCAGCCGCTTAGTCGGTGAGGGGACCTCTGGGGCCAACGTCCTGACTTTC.

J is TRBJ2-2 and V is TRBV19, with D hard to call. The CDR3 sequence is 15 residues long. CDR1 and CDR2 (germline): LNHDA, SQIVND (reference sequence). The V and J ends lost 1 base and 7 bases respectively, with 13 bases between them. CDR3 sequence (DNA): TGTGCCAGTAGTATAGGAGGCAAGGGTGTCGGGGAGCTGTTTTTT. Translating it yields CASSIGGKGVGELFF.

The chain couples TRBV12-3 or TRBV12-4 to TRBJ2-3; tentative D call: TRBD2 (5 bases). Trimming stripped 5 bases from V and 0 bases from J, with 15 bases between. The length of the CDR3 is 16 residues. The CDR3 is CASSPGSPASTDTQYF. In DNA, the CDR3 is TGTGCCAGCAGTCCTGGGAGTCCGGCTAGCACAGATACGCAGTATTTT.

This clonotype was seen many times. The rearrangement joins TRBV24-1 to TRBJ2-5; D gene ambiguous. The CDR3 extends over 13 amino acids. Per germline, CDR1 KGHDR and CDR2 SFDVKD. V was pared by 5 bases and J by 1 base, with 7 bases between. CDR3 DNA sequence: TGTGCCACCAGTGTCGGACCCCAAGAGACCCAGTACTTC. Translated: CATSVGPQETQYF.

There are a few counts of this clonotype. The CDR3 protein is CSARSGGFYTEAFF. The CDR3 DNA reads as TGCAGTGCTAGAAGCGGGGGGTTTTACACTGAAGCTTTCTTT. The V and J genes are TRBV20-1 and TRBJ1-1; possible D gene TRBD1, 5 bases. Per germline, CDR1 DFQATT and CDR2 SNEGSKA (reference sequence). The ends were cut back, 2 bases at V and 3 bases at J, with 13 bases in the middle. CDR3 length: 14 residues.

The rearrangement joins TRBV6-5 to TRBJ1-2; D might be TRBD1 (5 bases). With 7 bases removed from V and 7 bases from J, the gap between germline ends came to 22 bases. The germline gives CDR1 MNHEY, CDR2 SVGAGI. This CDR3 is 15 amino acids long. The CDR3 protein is CASNRGGVSGGGYTF. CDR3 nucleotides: TGTGCCAGCAACCGCGGGGGGGTTTCGGGAGGTGGCTACACCTTC.

The CDR3: CASSLGQYRQEAFF. The CDR3 DNA is TGTGCCAGCAGTTTGGGACAATACCGGCAAGAAGCTTTCTTT. The chain employs TRBV12-3 or TRBV12-4 and TRBJ1-1; D is possibly TRBD1 (6 bases). The CDR3 is 14 amino acids. V lost 3 bases, J lost 8 bases, and 16 bases lay in between.

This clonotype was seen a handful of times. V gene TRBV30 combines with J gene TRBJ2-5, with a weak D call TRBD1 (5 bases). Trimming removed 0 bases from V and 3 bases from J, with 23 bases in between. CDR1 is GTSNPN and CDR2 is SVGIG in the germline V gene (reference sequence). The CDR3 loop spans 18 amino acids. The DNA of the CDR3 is TGTGCCTGGAGTGTACGGAGCTGGGGCCGAGCTCTCGAAGAGACCCAGTACTTC. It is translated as CAWSVRSWGRALEETQYF.

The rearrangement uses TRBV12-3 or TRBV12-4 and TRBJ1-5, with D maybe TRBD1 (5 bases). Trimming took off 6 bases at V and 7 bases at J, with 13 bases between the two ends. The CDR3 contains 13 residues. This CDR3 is CASRVGDYQPQHF. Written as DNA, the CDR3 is TGTGCCAGCAGAGTGGGGGACTACCAGCCCCAGCATTTT.

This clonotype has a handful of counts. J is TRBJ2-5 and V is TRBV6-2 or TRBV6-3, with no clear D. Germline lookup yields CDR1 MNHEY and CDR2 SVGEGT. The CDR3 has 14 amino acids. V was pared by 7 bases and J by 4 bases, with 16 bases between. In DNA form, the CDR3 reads TGTGCCAGCACAAGGCAACTCCATGGAGAGACCCAGTACTTC. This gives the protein CASTRQLHGETQYF.

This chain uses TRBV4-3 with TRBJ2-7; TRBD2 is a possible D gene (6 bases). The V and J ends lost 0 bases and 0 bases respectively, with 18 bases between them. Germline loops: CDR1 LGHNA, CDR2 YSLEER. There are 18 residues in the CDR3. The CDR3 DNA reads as TGCGCCAGCAGCCAAGAATGGAGGGGTCCCCCGAGCTCCTACGAGCAGTACTTC. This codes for CASSQEWRGPPSSYEQYF.

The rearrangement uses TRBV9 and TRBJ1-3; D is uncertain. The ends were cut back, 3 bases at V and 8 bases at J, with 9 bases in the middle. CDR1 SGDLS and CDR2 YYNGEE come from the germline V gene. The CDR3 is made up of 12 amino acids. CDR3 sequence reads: CASSARSDTIYF. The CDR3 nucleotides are TGTGCCAGCAGCGCCCGATCCGACACCATATATTTT. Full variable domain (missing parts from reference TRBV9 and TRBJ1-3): DSGVTQTPKHLITATGQRVTLRCSPRSGDLSVYWYQQSLDQGLQFLIQYYNGEERAKGNILERFSAQQFPDLHSELNLSSLELGDSALYFCASSARSDTIYFGEGSWLTVV.

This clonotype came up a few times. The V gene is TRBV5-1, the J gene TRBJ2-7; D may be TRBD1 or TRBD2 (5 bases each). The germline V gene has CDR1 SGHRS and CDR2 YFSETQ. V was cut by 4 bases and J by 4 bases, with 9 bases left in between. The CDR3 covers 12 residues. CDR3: CASSEGRYEQYF. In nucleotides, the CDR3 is TGCGCCAGCAGCGAGGGACGGTACGAGCAGTACTTC.

This CDR3 is CASHEYLRSYEQYF. DNA for the CDR3: TGTGCCAGCCACGAGTATCTCCGATCCTACGAGCAGTACTTC. The chain links TRBV6-2 or TRBV6-3 to TRBJ2-7; no clear D gene. V lost 8 bases, J lost 1 base, and 15 bases lay in between. Per germline, CDR1 MNHEY and CDR2 SVGEGT. The CDR3 consists of 14 residues.

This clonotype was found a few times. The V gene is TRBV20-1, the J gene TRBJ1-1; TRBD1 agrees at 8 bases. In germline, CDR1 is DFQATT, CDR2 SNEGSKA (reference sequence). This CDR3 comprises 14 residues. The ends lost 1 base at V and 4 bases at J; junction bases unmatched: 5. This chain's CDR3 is CSARGDRGGTEAFF. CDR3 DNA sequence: TGCAGTGCTAGAGGAGACAGGGGTGGCACTGAAGCTTTCTTT.

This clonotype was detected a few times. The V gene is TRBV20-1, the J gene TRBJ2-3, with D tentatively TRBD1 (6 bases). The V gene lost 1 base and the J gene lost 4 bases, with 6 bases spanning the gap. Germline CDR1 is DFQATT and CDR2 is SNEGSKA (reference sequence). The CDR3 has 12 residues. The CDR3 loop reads CSARGGPDTQYF. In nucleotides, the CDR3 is TGCAGTGCTAGAGGGGGGCCAGATACGCAGTATTTT.

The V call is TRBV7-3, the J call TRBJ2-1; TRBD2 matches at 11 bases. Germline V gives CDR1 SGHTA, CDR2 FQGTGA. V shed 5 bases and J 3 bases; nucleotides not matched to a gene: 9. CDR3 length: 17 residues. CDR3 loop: CASSVTSGSSSYNEQFF. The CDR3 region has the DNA TGTGCCAGCAGCGTTACTAGCGGGAGTTCCAGCTACAATGAGCAGTTCTTC.

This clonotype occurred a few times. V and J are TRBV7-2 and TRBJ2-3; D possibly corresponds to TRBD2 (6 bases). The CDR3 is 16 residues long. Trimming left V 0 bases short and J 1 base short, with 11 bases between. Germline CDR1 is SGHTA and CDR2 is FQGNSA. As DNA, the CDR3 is TGTGCCAGCAGCTTAGCGGTGGGAGGAGGCACAGATACGCAGTATTTT. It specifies CASSLAVGGGTDTQYF.

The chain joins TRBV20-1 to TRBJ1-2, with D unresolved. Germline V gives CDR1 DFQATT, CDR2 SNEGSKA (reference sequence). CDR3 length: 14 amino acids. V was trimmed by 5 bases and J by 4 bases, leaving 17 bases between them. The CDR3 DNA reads TGCAGTGCTCCGGGCCGATCCTACCCCTATGGCTACACCTTC. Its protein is CSAPGRSYPYGYTF.

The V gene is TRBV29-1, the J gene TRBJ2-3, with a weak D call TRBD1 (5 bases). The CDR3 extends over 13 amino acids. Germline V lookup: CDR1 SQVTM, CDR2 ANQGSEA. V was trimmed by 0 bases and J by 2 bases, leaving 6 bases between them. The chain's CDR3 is CSVEEGATDTQYF. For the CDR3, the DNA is TGCAGCGTTGAAGAAGGGGCCACAGATACGCAGTATTTT.

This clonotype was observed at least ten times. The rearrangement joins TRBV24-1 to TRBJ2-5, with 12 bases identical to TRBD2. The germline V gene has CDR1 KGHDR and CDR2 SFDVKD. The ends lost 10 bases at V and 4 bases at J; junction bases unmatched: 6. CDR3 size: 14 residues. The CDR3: CATSLAGGGETQYF. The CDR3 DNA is TGTGCCACTTCCCTAGCGGGAGGGGGAGAGACCCAGTACTTC.

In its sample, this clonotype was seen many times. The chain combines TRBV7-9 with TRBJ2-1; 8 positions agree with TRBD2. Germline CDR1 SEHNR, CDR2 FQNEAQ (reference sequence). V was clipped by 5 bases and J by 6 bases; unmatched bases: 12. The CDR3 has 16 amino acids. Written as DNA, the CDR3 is TGTGCCAGCAGCCCTACCGGGAGGGCCCTGACCAATGAGCAGTTCTTC. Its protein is CASSPTGRALTNEQFF.

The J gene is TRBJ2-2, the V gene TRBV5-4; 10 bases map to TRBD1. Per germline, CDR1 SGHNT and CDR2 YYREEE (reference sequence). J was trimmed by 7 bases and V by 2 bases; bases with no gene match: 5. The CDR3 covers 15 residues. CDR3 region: CASSFGTGVVGELFF. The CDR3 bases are TGTGCCAGCAGCTTCGGGACAGGGGTAGTCGGGGAGCTGTTTTTT.

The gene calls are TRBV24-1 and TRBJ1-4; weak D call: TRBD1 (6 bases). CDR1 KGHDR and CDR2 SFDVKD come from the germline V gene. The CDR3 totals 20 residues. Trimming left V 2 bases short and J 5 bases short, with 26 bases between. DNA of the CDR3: TGTGCCACCAGTGATTCGCGCGGCGGTGCAGGGGCGGGATCGAATGAAAAACTGTTTTTT. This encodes CATSDSRGGAGAGSNEKLFF.